This T cell receptor (beta chain) derives from a study of post-analysis software for immune sequencing data. Study context: Several disease courses (relapsing-remitting, secondary progressive and progressive-relapsing) of multiple sclerosis were included. Broader study findings: With TRBV5-6, TRBV5-1 and TRBV20-1 included, about five TRBV segments were more frequent in patients than in controls. Relative to controls, patients with multiple sclerosis showed significantly lower normalized Chao1 diversity.

TCR beta libraries were prepared from cDNA with unique molecular identifiers. TCRdb ran MiXCR on the PCR reads and lists one entry per CDR3 protein. The sample has roughly 800,000 distinct CDR3 sequences; approximately 57% are singletons. With 3 bases removed from V and 8 bases from J, the gap between germline ends came to 16 bases. This CDR3 comprises 14 residues. Germline V gene lookup returns CDR1 MNHEY and CDR2 SVGAGI. This clonotype has only a few counts. The antigen is unknown. The chain uses TRBV6-5 and TRBJ1-2; D perhaps matches TRBD1 (6 bases). The receptor's source is a girl under 18 with multiple sclerosis. Specimen: blood. The DNA of the CDR3 is TGTGCCAGCAGTTATAAGGGGGACGGAGGCGGCTACACCTTC. Protein product: CASSYKGDGGGYTF.